Each of the 3 T cell receptor beta chains below was sequenced from the same sample in a study of cytomegalovirus exposure and HLA in healthy donors. PCR amplification relied on 60 Vbeta primers (plus 13 Jbeta primers). The protocol was immunoSEQ multiplex PCR, while the TCRdb copy is restricted to in-frame clones and leaves out a portion. This table has 100,000 to 150,000 clones, about four fifths appearing once. The sequenced sample was PBMCs. These receptor sequences come from a man aged 30 to 39 in good health and CMV-seronegative.

The J gene is TRBJ1-2, the V gene TRBV13; 9 bases are shared with TRBD1. After removal of 5 bases from V and 0 bases from J, the junction contained 4 bases not matched to a gene. The CDR3 has 15 amino acids. In germline, CDR1 is PRHDT, CDR2 FYEKMQ (reference sequence). As DNA, the CDR3 is TGTGCCAGCAGCGAACGACAGGGGGCTAACTATGGCTACACCTTC. Protein: CASSERQGANYGYTF.

V is TRBV7-2 and J is TRBJ2-5, with 8 positions matching TRBD2. This CDR3 region has 16 residues. Germline V CDR1 and CDR2: SGHTA, FQGNSA. Unmatched junction bases numbered 10, after V lost 0 bases and J lost 7 bases. The CDR3 loop is CASSLAVVSRGGTQYF. Here the CDR3 DNA reads TGTGCCAGCAGCTTAGCGGTCGTCTCCCGGGGGGGGACCCAGTACTTC.

CDR3 coding DNA: TGCGCCAGCAGCCAAGAATTAGTAGCGGGAGGAGTCGAGCAGTACTTC. Encoded protein: CASSQELVAGGVEQYF. The genes are TRBV4-3 and TRBJ2-7; 10 bases align to TRBD2. The CDR3 spans 16 residues. Looked up from germline, CDR1 is LGHNA and CDR2 is YSLEER. After removal of 0 bases from V and 6 bases from J, the junction contained 8 bases not matched to a gene.